This TCR beta chain was recovered during a study of response to subunit inactivated influenza vaccine. General study points: T cells newly recruited by each seasonal influenza vaccination are few, the authors suggested.

CDR1 is SEHNR and CDR2 is FQNEAQ in the germline V gene (reference sequence). The CDR3 is 15 residues long. The V end lost 0 bases, the J end lost 8 bases, and 13 bases lay between the germline ends. About this clonotype itself: Antigen: not known.

Via MiXCR, TCRdb re-called the RT-PCR reads, giving one row per CDR3 protein. The sample consists of 400,000 to 550,000 distinct CDR3 sequences, approximately 24% of them appearing once. Specimen: CD4+ T cells sorted from PBMCs, collected 5 to 6 days after vaccination. This TCR derives from a middle-aged man who received an inactivated influenza vaccine. This sequence joins TRBV7-9 and TRBJ1-4; tentative D call: TRBD1 (5 bases). As DNA, the CDR3 is TGTGCCAGCAGCTTAGCGGGGGGTTCCAACGAAAAACTGTTTTTT. Translating gives CASSLAGGSNEKLFF. The full variable domain, completed using reference TRBV7-9 and TRBJ1-4, is DTGVSQNPRHKITKRGQNVTFRCDPISEHNRLYWYRQTLGQGPEFLTYFQNEAQLEKSRLLSDRFSAERPKGSFSTLEIQRTEQGDSAMYLCASSLAGGSNEKLFFGSGTQLSVL.